These T cell receptor beta chains were read from a single sample in a study of T-cell reconstitution after alpha-beta-depleted transplantation in children. Via MiXCR, TCRdb re-called the PCR reads, giving one row per CDR3 protein. The sample lists about 540,000 distinct CDR3 sequences; about 16% were seen once. The source material was PBMCs from the stem cell graft donor, sampled from the stem cell graft. These receptor sequences come from a human donor who donated a stem cell graft to a child with acute lymphoblastic leukemia. The CDR3 runs from the conserved cysteine through the conserved F or W. Fields, in order: J gene, V gene, D gene, clone size, CDR3 DNA, CDR3 protein. D genes are given only for firm matches. Clone size is given for some rows only: seen once, a few or many times, or a class if the clone is expanded.

TRBJ2-7	TRBV10-3	-	few	TGTGCCATCAGTGAGCCCTCATCCTTAGGCGCGTACTTC	CAISEPSSLGAYF
TRBJ2-1	TRBV27	-	-	TGTGCCAGCAGTTTAACAGGGCCCTTGTTCTTC	CASSLTGPLFF
TRBJ2-7	TRBV7-2	-	few	TGTGCCAGCAGCTTAGCACGAGGGGGCGAGCAGTACTTC	CASSLARGGEQYF
TRBJ2-7	TRBV12-3/TRBV12-4	-	-	TGTGCCAGCAGTTTCGGGATTGAAGGTTTCTACGAGCAGTACTTC	CASSFGIEGFYEQYF
TRBJ2-7	TRBV11-2	-	-	TGTGCCAGCAGCGTTAAAAGGTCGGAGCAGTACTTC	CASSVKRSEQYF
TRBJ2-3	TRBV14	TRBD2	-	TGTGCCAGCAGCCACGGACTAGCGGAGCCCGATACGCAGTATTTT	CASSHGLAEPDTQYF
TRBJ1-1	TRBV12-3/TRBV12-4	-	few	TGTGCCAGCAGTTTAGGGCCCGGTAGGGTGAACGCTGAAGCTTTCTTT	CASSLGPGRVNAEAFF
TRBJ2-1	TRBV6-4	-	-	TGTGCCAGCAGTGACGGCGAGTACAATGAGCAGTTCTTC	CASSDGEYNEQFF
TRBJ2-7	TRBV7-9	TRBD1	-	TGTGCCAGCAGCTCAGACGGGACAGGGGGTACCTACGAGCAGTACTTC	CASSSDGTGGTYEQYF
TRBJ2-5	TRBV3-1	-	many	TGTGCCAGCAGCCAAGACCTGGAGACCCAGTACTTC	CASSQDLETQYF
TRBJ2-2	TRBV6-2/TRBV6-3	-	-	TGTGCCAGCAGTCCTTCACTCCGGGACACCGGGGAGCTGTTTTTT	CASSPSLRDTGELFF
TRBJ2-1	TRBV12-3/TRBV12-4	TRBD2	few	TGTGCCAGCAGTTTACTAGCGGGAGGGTTTAATGAGCAGTTCTTC	CASSLLAGGFNEQFF
TRBJ2-5	TRBV14	-	-	TGTGCCAGCAGCCAAAAGGGGGGAGATCAAGAGACCCAGTACTTC	CASSQKGGDQETQYF
TRBJ2-7	TRBV4-1	TRBD2	-	TGCGCCAGCAGCCAAGGGGGGCCCCTAGCGGGGGTCTCCTACGAGCAGTACTTC	CASSQGGPLAGVSYEQYF
TRBJ2-2	TRBV29-1	TRBD1	few	TGCAGCGCTACAGGGGCCGGGGAGCTGTTTTTT	CSATGAGELFF
TRBJ1-2	TRBV29-1	-	-	TGCAGCGCACGGGACGGCGGATTCTATGGCTACACCTTC	CSARDGGFYGYTF
TRBJ2-1	TRBV7-6	-	few	TGTGCCAGCAGCTTAGCGGACTCCCATTATAACAATGAGCAGTTCTTC	CASSLADSHYNNEQFF
TRBJ1-5	TRBV5-6	TRBD1	-	TGTGCCAGCAGCTTGGCCGGGACAGGGTATTTTCAGCCCCAGCATTTT	CASSLAGTGYFQPQHF
TRBJ2-7	TRBV5-1	TRBD2	-	TGCGCCAGCAGCGGGCCGGGACTAGCGGACGAGCAGTACTTC	CASSGPGLADEQYF
TRBJ1-4	TRBV10-1	TRBD1	-	TGCGCCAGCAGGAAGACAGGGTGTAATGAAAAACTGTTTTTT	CASRKTGCNEKLFF
TRBJ2-7	TRBV5-1	-	many	TGCGCCAGCAGCTTGGAGCTAGTCTACGAGCAGTACTTC	CASSLELVYEQYF
TRBJ1-4	TRBV6-6	-	-	TGTGCCAGCATTCGGGGACCCAATGAAAAACTGTTTTTT	CASIRGPNEKLFF
TRBJ2-1	TRBV12-3/TRBV12-4	-	few	TGTGCCAGCAGATATACCGGGACAGAGGGAGGGGAGCAGTTCTTC	CASRYTGTEGGEQFF
TRBJ1-1	TRBV5-1	TRBD1	-	TGCGCCAGCAGCTTGCGAGGTATGGGACAGGGATTCGCTGAAGCTTTCTTT	CASSLRGMGQGFAEAFF
TRBJ2-1	TRBV20-1	-	few	TGCAGTGTTACCTTCCGGGACTCAGCCTACAATGAGCAGTTCTTC	CSVTFRDSAYNEQFF
TRBJ1-6	TRBV3-1	TRBD1	many	TGTGCCAGCAGCCCTTGGACAGGGTTAAAGTCACCCCTCCACTTT	CASSPWTGLKSPLHF
TRBJ2-7	TRBV7-9	-	few	TGTGCCACTGGCGATTACGAGCAGTACTTC	CATGDYEQYF
TRBJ2-1	TRBV20-1	-	-	TGCAGTGCTAGGGCTATCGGCAATGAGCAGTTCTTC	CSARAIGNEQFF
TRBJ2-1	TRBV20-1	TRBD2	few	TGCAGTGCTAGAGATTCGGCGGGAGTCAGCTCCTACAATGAGCAGTTCTTC	CSARDSAGVSSYNEQFF
TRBJ2-1	TRBV4-2	-	-	TGTGCCAGCAGCCCGACCTGGGGACAAGACAATGAGCAGTTCTTC	CASSPTWGQDNEQFF
TRBJ2-3	TRBV7-9	-	-	TGTGCCAGCAGCTCCCGCAGGGCAGATACGCAGTATTTT	CASSSRRADTQYF
TRBJ1-3	TRBV14	-	-	TGTGCCAGCAGCGGGGGAGACAGTACGAGAAACACCATATATTTT	CASSGGDSTRNTIYF
TRBJ2-7	TRBV29-1	-	-	TGCAGCGTCCAAATTAGCTACGAGCAGTACTTC	CSVQISYEQYF
TRBJ2-3	TRBV5-1	-	-	TGCGCCAGCAGCCACACCGACGGAACAGATACGCAGTATTTT	CASSHTDGTDTQYF
TRBJ1-1	TRBV25-1	-	-	TGTGCCAGCAGTGAGAGCGGGGCGGGTGTGTTAGCTTTCTTT	CASSESGAGVLAFF
TRBJ1-4	TRBV7-8	-	-	TGTGCCAGCAGCTTAGTCCAGGGATTCCAGGAAAAACTGTTTTTT	CASSLVQGFQEKLFF
TRBJ2-1	TRBV20-1	-	-	TGCAGTGCCCGCGAGACAGGCGACTCCTACAATGAGCAGTTCTTC	CSARETGDSYNEQFF
TRBJ2-1	TRBV20-1	TRBD2	medium-sized	TGCAGTGCTAGGGCGGGGACTAGCGGGTGGAATGAGCAGTTCTTC	CSARAGTSGWNEQFF
TRBJ2-1	TRBV7-3	-	-	TGTGCCAGCGGGGAACACTCCTACAATGAGCAGTTCTTC	CASGEHSYNEQFF
TRBJ2-1	TRBV11-2	TRBD2	-	TGTGCCAGCAGCCCTAATCTAGCGGTTACACACAATGAGCAGTTCTTC	CASSPNLAVTHNEQFF
TRBJ2-7	TRBV5-1	-	-	TGCGCCAGCAGCCCCACGGCCGGGGAGAGGGGTTCGGGCGAGCAGTACTTC	CASSPTAGERGSGEQYF
TRBJ2-3	TRBV6-5	TRBD2	few	TGTGCCAGCAGTTTCCTAGCGGGAGCGACCCTTAGTACGCAGTATTTT	CASSFLAGATLSTQYF
TRBJ2-7	TRBV5-1	-	few	TGCGCCAGCAGCGCGCCTCGCGGGGATGGGTACGAGCAGTACTTC	CASSAPRGDGYEQYF
TRBJ2-1	TRBV5-1	-	few	TGCGCCAGCTTTGGGGGAAGCTCCTACAATGAGCAGTTCTTC	CASFGGSSYNEQFF
TRBJ2-2	TRBV11-2	TRBD2	few	TGTGCCAGCAGCTCGCTGGCGGGAGGCCTCACCGGGGAGCTGTTTTTT	CASSSLAGGLTGELFF
TRBJ1-1	TRBV5-1	TRBD1	-	TGCGCCAGCAGCATGACAGGGGATTACGAAGCTTTCTTT	CASSMTGDYEAFF
TRBJ2-1	TRBV27	-	many	TGTGCCAGCAGTTTAGAGGGGGGAGGAATCAATGAGCAGTTCTTC	CASSLEGGGINEQFF
TRBJ2-1	TRBV9	-	few	TGTGCCAGCAGCGTAGGGGTGGCGGGTAACAACGCTAGGAATGAGCAGTTCTTC	CASSVGVAGNNARNEQFF
TRBJ2-1	TRBV29-1	TRBD2	few	TGCAGCGTTGACGGGAGGCTCGGGTTCACTGAGCAGTTCTTC	CSVDGRLGFTEQFF
TRBJ2-1	TRBV9	-	-	TGTGCCAGCACCGGAGCTTCTGGCCATCCCCGATTGAGCTCCTACAATGAGCAGTTCTTC	CASTGASGHPRLSSYNEQFF
TRBJ1-1	TRBV11-2	-	-	TGTGCCAGCAGCCTGGCCGTGGCTGAAGCTTTCTTT	CASSLAVAEAFF
TRBJ2-7	TRBV29-1	-	few	TGCAGCGTTGAAGATACGAGGGGTATAAGGAACGAGCAGTACTTC	CSVEDTRGIRNEQYF
TRBJ2-3	TRBV6-5	TRBD2	-	TGTGCCAGCAGACGGACTAGCGGGAGTGGCACAGATACGCAGTATTTT	CASRRTSGSGTDTQYF
TRBJ2-1	TRBV4-1	-	few	TGCGCCAGCAGCCAATCGGTGTCCTACAATGAGCAGTTCTTC	CASSQSVSYNEQFF